This entry concerns a single TCR beta chain. As handled by the study authors: Reference gene primer amplification gave estimated nucleated cell counts. Profiling relied on immunoSEQ multiplex PCR, and the TCRdb table lists in-frame clones only, not all of them. V, J and clone size were drawn from that table, and D and trimming were deduced from the DNA. The sample includes 300,000 to 400,000 clones, around 87% of them seen just once. Per germline, CDR1 SGDLS and CDR2 YYNGEE. V was clipped by 4 bases and J by 0 bases, with 14 bases between them. CDR3 size: 17 residues. These data come from a study of blood T cell repertoires in COVID-19. For the study at large: Whether acute or convalescent, the COVID-19 samples came from the United States, Italy and Spain. In each case, the material was cDNA or gDNA derived from T cells, B-cell-depleted T cells, or PBMCs.

This chain connects TRBV9 to TRBJ2-6; the D gene is possibly TRBD2 (5 bases). The sample taken for sequencing was peripheral blood. The clonotype originates from a man between 45 and 60 years old with active or convalescent COVID-19. DNA for the CDR3: TGTGCCAGCAGCCCCACCGGGGAGAGCTCTGGGGCCAACGTCCTGACTTTC. This sequence encodes CASSPTGESSGANVLTF.